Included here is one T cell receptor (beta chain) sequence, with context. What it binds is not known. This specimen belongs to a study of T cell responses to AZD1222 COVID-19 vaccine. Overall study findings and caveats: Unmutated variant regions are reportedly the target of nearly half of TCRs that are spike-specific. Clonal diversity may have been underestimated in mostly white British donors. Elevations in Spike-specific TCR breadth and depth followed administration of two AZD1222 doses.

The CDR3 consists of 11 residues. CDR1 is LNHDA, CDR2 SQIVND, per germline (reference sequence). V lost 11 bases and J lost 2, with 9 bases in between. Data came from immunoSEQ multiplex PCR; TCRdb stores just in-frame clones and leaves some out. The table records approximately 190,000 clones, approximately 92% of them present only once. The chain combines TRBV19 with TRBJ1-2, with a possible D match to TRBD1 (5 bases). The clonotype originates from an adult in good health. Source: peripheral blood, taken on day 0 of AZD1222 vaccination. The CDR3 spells CAETDNYGYTF. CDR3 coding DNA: TGTGCCGAGACAGACAACTATGGCTACACCTTC.